What follows are 13 T cell receptor beta chains derived from one specimen sequenced in a study of T cells in Graves' hyperthyroidism and ophthalmopathy. RNA transcripts were the template for amplifying TCR beta CDR3 regions. RT-PCR in the first round (using the HTBI primer set) targeted the TCR CDR3. MiXCR was run by TCRdb on the multiplex PCR reads, yielding one entry per CDR3 protein. The data show hundreds of thousands of distinct CDR3 sequences, under 20% seen once. Sequencing was performed on blood. The receptors stem from a woman aged 50 to 65 with Graves' hyperthyroidism that later progressed to Graves' ophthalmopathy.

This chain links TRBV9 with TRBJ2-1, with D tentatively TRBD2 (5 bases). Germline CDR1 is SGDLS and CDR2 is YYNGEE. CDR3 size: 14 residues. Trimming left V 8 bases short and J 8 bases short, with 20 bases between. The CDR3 DNA reads TGTGCCAGTGGATCGGACGTCAGGAGGCATGAGCAGTTCTTC. Residues: CASGSDVRRHEQFF.

Ten or more counts support this clonotype. This chain links TRBV2 with TRBJ2-2; a possible D gene is TRBD2 (5 bases). Germline CDR1 reads SNHLY; CDR2 reads FYNNEI. V lost 7 bases and J lost 2, with 11 bases in between. The CDR3 extends over 14 amino acids. This chain's CDR3 is CASIEGRNTGELFF. CDR3 sequence (DNA): TGTGCCAGCATCGAGGGTCGTAACACCGGGGAGCTGTTTTTT.

The CDR3 coding sequence is TGTGCCAGCAGCCCGGTTCTAGCGGGGACCGGGGAGCTGTTTTTT. Its protein is CASSPVLAGTGELFF. This chain uses TRBV12-3 or TRBV12-4 with TRBJ2-2; 9 bases fit TRBD2. This CDR3 spans 15 amino acids. J lost 5 bases, V lost 6 bases, and 7 bases had no gene match.

The sample holds a few counts of this clonotype. This chain links TRBV7-9 with TRBJ1-1; D not resolved. Germline V lookup: CDR1 SEHNR, CDR2 FQNEAQ (reference sequence). Trimming removed 5 bases from V and 1 base from J, with 11 bases in between. There are 14 residues in the CDR3. The CDR3 sequence is CASSTVVQNTEAFF. The CDR3 DNA reads as TGTGCCAGCAGCACCGTCGTACAGAACACTGAAGCTTTCTTT. Full variable domain (remainder filled in from reference TRBV7-9 and TRBJ1-1): DTGVSQNPRHKITKRGQNVTFRCDPISEHNRLYWYRQTLGQGPEFLTYFQNEAQLEKSRLLSDRFSAERPKGSFSTLEIQRTEQGDSAMYLCASSTVVQNTEAFFGQGTRLTVV.

The chain is built from TRBV14 and TRBJ2-3, with 10 bases that match TRBD2. CDR1 and CDR2 from the germline V gene are SGHDN and FVKESK. V lost 1 base, J lost 2 bases, and 9 bases stayed unmatched. This CDR3 comprises 18 residues. The CDR3 nucleotides are TGTGCCAGCAGCCAAGTTACTAGCGGGGTACCATTCACAGATACGCAGTATTTT. Protein: CASSQVTSGVPFTDTQYF.

This chain joins TRBV27 and TRBJ2-3; the D gene is possibly TRBD1 (6 bases). The CDR3 is made up of 14 amino acids. Germline V CDR1 and CDR2: MNHEY, SMNVEV (reference sequence). V was pared by 3 bases and J by 4 bases, with 11 bases between. The CDR3 region has the DNA TGTGCCAGCAGTTTCCAGGGGTGGGCAGATACGCAGTATTTT. This sequence encodes CASSFQGWADTQYF.

This clonotype turned up a few times. This chain links TRBV12-3 or TRBV12-4 with TRBJ1-2; weak D call: TRBD1 (5 bases). The CDR3 runs 16 residues. V was clipped by 2 bases and J by 3 bases, with 16 bases between them. CDR3 bases: TGTGCCAGCAGTTTAAGGCAGGGCGTAATTGACTATGGCTACACCTTC. It yields the protein CASSLRQGVIDYGYTF.

This clonotype was counted ten times or more. CDR3 bases: TGTGCCAGCAGGACAGGGGGTACCTACAATGAGCAGTTCTTC. It specifies CASRTGGTYNEQFF. The J gene is TRBJ2-1, the V gene TRBV12-3 or TRBV12-4, with 9 bases identical to TRBD1. Trimming cost V 6 bases and J 2 bases; bases outside gene matches: 2. The CDR3 has 14 residues.

This clonotype occurred many times. The CDR3 here is CASSLAGTGGENTGELFF. The CDR3 DNA reads as TGCGCCAGCAGCTTGGCCGGGACAGGGGGCGAGAACACCGGGGAGCTGTTTTTT. V and J are TRBV5-1 and TRBJ2-2; 12 bases are a match to TRBD1. Germline loops: CDR1 SGHRS, CDR2 YFSETQ. Trimming cost V 0 bases and J 1 base; bases outside gene matches: 4. The CDR3 is 18 residues long. Filled out from reference TRBV5-1 and TRBJ2-2, the complete variable domain reads KAGVTQTPRYLIKTRGQQVTLSCSPISGHRSVSWYQQTPGQGLQFLFEYFSETQRNKGNFPGRFSGRQFSNSRSEMNVSTLELGDSALYLCASSLAGTGGENTGELFFGEGSRLTVL.

The chain has TRBV19 and TRBJ2-7; 7 nucleotides match TRBD1. V shed 5 bases, J shed 3 bases, and the junction held 10 bases outside the gene matches. The CDR3 extends over 15 amino acids. Germline CDR1 is LNHDA and CDR2 is SQIVND (reference sequence). The CDR3 region has the DNA TGTGCCAGTAGTGTAAGTGTGGGACAGAACTACGAGCAGTACTTC. It codes for CASSVSVGQNYEQYF.

This clonotype was observed many times. The rearrangement uses TRBV11-2 and TRBJ1-5; possibly TRBD1 for D (6 bases). This CDR3 is 17 amino acids long. Germline CDR1 and CDR2: SGHAT and FQNNGV. V was pared by 1 base and J by 2 bases, with 15 bases between. The CDR3 DNA is TGTGCCAGCAGCTTAGCAGGGGTCGGGATTGGCAATCAGCCCCAGCATTTT. This codes for CASSLAGVGIGNQPQHF.

The rearrangement joins TRBV12-3 or TRBV12-4 to TRBJ1-2, with D unresolved. V was cut by 3 bases and J by 4 bases, with 12 bases left in between. This CDR3 region has 14 residues. The CDR3 loop reads CASSFGRPGYGYTF. The CDR3 bases are TGTGCCAGCAGTTTCGGGAGGCCCGGCTATGGCTACACCTTC.

The sample holds many counts of this clonotype. The chain links TRBV18 to TRBJ1-2; a possible D gene is TRBD1 (5 bases). The CDR3 contains 10 residues. CDR1 KGHSH and CDR2 LQKENI come from the germline V gene. Trimming stripped 10 bases from V and 5 bases from J, with 8 bases between. The CDR3 sequence is CAIRTYGYTF. CDR3 in DNA: TGTGCCATCCGGACATATGGCTACACCTTC.